This entry lists 14 T cell receptor beta chains sequenced from one sample in a study of T cell changes during pregnancy in multiple sclerosis (dated by TCRdb to between 2019 and 2020). The library was built by means of the immunoSEQ multiplex PCR assay. The table was pulled from immuneACCESS by TCRdb, which kept in-frame rearrangements only. Such tables lose some clones; where checked, under half of the loss comes from unresolved V genes, and the rest has no known cause. This sample comprises 38,000 or so clones, just over 90% of them detected only once. In total, the top ten clones hold 0.35% to 0.45% of the sample. Source: CD4+ T cells from peripheral blood mononuclear cells, taken in the first trimester of pregnancy. The receptor set was obtained from a female donor with multiple sclerosis, enrolled in a pregnancy study.

This chain joins TRBV5-1 and TRBJ2-5; TRBD2 might be the D (6 bases). This CDR3 spans 13 amino acids. V gave up 5 bases and J gave up 5 bases, with 13 bases separating them. Germline assignment: CDR1 SGHRS and CDR2 YFSETQ. The CDR3 region has the DNA TGCGCCAGCAGGTGGAGCGGGTATGAGACCCAGTACTTC. Protein: CASRWSGYETQYF.

The chain is built from TRBV29-1 and TRBJ2-7; D perhaps matches TRBD1 (5 bases). V was clipped by 5 bases and J by 2 bases, with 16 bases between them. Per germline, CDR1 SQVTM and CDR2 ANQGSEA. The CDR3 is 14 amino acids. CDR3: CSVLRSTGAYEQYF. The CDR3 nucleotides are TGCAGCGTTTTACGCTCTACAGGAGCCTACGAGCAGTACTTC.

Here the CDR3 DNA reads TGTGCCAGCAGTGATTACAACAGGGACGATGGCTACACCTTC. Amino acid sequence: CASSDYNRDDGYTF. The J gene is TRBJ1-2, the V gene TRBV25-1, with TRBD1 as a possible D gene (6 bases). Trimming shortened V by 3 bases and J by 6 bases, and 14 bases separated the two germline ends. This CDR3 has 14 residues. CDR1 MGHDK and CDR2 SYGVNS come from the germline V gene.

This clone was detected only a few times. This chain uses TRBV10-3 with TRBJ2-7; tentative D call: TRBD1 (5 bases). From germline, CDR1 is ENHRY and CDR2 SYGVKD. The CDR3 consists of 11 residues. V dropped 0 bases and J dropped 8 bases, with 5 bases sitting between them. CDR3 bases: TGTGCCATCAGTGAGTCGGACAAGCAGTACTTC. It codes for CAISESDKQYF.

The chain links TRBV12-5 to TRBJ2-7; no definite D call. CDR1 and CDR2 (germline): LGHNT, FRNRAP. V was shortened by 5 bases and J by 4 bases, with 3 bases between the two germline ends. This CDR3 is built from 10 residues. The CDR3 bases are TGTGCTAGTGGTCATTACGAGCAGTACTTC. The encoded protein is CASGHYEQYF.

The gene calls are TRBV6-1 and TRBJ2-1, with 7 positions matching TRBD1. This CDR3 is built from 15 residues. Germline CDR1 MNHNS, CDR2 SASEGT. After removal of 5 bases from V and 3 bases from J, the junction contained 7 bases not matched to a gene. CDR3 in amino acids: CASSPNHRGYNEQFF. The CDR3 coding sequence is TGTGCCAGCAGTCCGAATCACAGGGGCTACAATGAGCAGTTCTTC.

This chain joins TRBV19 and TRBJ2-5, with 8 bases lining up with TRBD2. The length of the CDR3 is 15 residues. Germline V gene sequence: CDR1 LNHDA, CDR2 SQIVND (reference sequence). The J segment lost 0 bases and the V segment lost 7 bases, leaving 7 bases of the junction unmatched. CDR3 amino acids: CASTRWGLDQETQYF. CDR3 nucleotide sequence: TGTGCCAGTACCCGTTGGGGACTAGACCAAGAGACCCAGTACTTC.

V is TRBV4-1 and J is TRBJ1-2, with 10 bases that match TRBD1. The CDR3 spans 14 residues. Germline loops: CDR1 MGHRA, CDR2 YSYEKL. The junction had 8 bases not matched to a gene; V was cut back by 7 bases and J by 6 bases. The CDR3, as DNA: TGCGCCAGCACCTGGGGGGGACAGGGGAATGGCTACACCTTC. Protein sequence: CASTWGGQGNGYTF.

This chain uses TRBV4-2 with TRBJ1-6; 8 bases are shared with TRBD1. The germline V gene has CDR1 LGHNA and CDR2 YNFKEQ. V lost 1 base and J lost 8; bases outside the gene matches: 7. The CDR3 spans 16 residues. CDR3 nucleotides: TGTGCCAGCAGCCAAGGGAGGGGACAGGATCATTCACCCCTCCACTTT. This translates into CASSQGRGQDHSPLHF.

The chain has TRBV5-5 and TRBJ2-5; D might be TRBD2 (6 bases). With 10 bases removed from V and 2 bases from J, the gap between germline ends came to 15 bases. The CDR3 is 13 amino acids. Germline V lookup: CDR1 SGHKS, CDR2 YYEKEE (reference sequence). DNA for the CDR3: TGTGCCCTCCGGGGGAAACAACAAGAGACCCAGTACTTC. The encoded protein is CALRGKQQETQYF.

The CDR3 sequence is CASSVGQGGETQYF. The CDR3 nucleotides read TGTGCCAGCAGCGTAGGACAGGGTGGAGAGACCCAGTACTTC. This rearrangement joins TRBV9 to TRBJ2-5; 7 bases map to TRBD1. The CDR3 has 14 residues. Per the germline V gene, CDR1 is SGDLS and CDR2 is YYNGEE. After removal of 0 bases from V and 4 bases from J, the junction contained 3 bases not matched to a gene.

V is TRBV21-1 and J is TRBJ2-7; TRBD1 was called by the table and not checked on the DNA. TRBV21-1 is a documented pseudogene. The CDR3 consists of 14 residues. The CDR3 sequence: CASSKVRNRYEQYF. As DNA, the CDR3 is TGTGCCAGCAGCAAAGTCAGGAACCGGTACGAGCAGTACTTC.

The sample holds one count of this clone. In DNA, the CDR3 is TGCAGCGTCCACCTCGGGGGAACCGGGGAGCTGTTTTTT. It codes for CSVHLGGTGELFF. The V and J genes are TRBV29-1 and TRBJ2-2; tentative D call: TRBD2 (6 bases). The CDR3 consists of 13 residues. Germline V gene sequence: CDR1 SQVTM, CDR2 ANQGSEA. Deletions cut 6 bases from V and 5 bases from J, with 13 bases between.

V usage is TRBV2 and J usage is TRBJ1-1; D ambiguous. The germline V gene encodes CDR1 SNHLY and CDR2 FYNNEI. The V end lost 4 bases, the J end lost 12 bases, and 9 bases lay between the germline ends. This CDR3 region has 10 residues. CDR3 in amino acids: CASSGQVSFF. The CDR3 nucleotides read TGTGCCAGCAGTGGGCAAGTTTCTTTCTTT.